These T cell receptor beta chains were read from a single sample in a study of PD-L1 blockade in urothelial cancer. TCRdb's table, derived via immunoSEQ multiplex PCR, lists solely in-frame clones and lacks some. The sample carries about 110,000 clones, around 85% recorded once. Sequencing used PBMCs, obtained around atezolizumab (anti-PD-L1) treatment. The receptors were gathered from a man aged 50 to 59 with urothelial cancer. CDR3s include the opening cysteine and the closing phenylalanine or tryptophan. The order of the fields is D gene, V gene, clone size, J gene, CDR3 DNA, CDR3 protein. D genes are given only for firm matches. Where a row states a size, it is once, few, many or the class of an expanded clone; other rows omit it.

D gene: NA
V gene: TRBV6-1
clone size: NA
J gene: TRBJ1-1
CDR3 DNA: TGTGCCAGCAGTGAAGCCGGGTGGACTGAAGCTTTCTTT
CDR3 protein: CASSEAGWTEAFF

D gene: TRBD1
V gene: TRBV6-6
clone size: NA
J gene: TRBJ1-5
CDR3 DNA: TGTGCCAGCAGTCTACAGGGGTATAGCAATCAGCCCCAGCATTTT
CDR3 protein: CASSLQGYSNQPQHF

D gene: TRBD2
V gene: TRBV6-5
clone size: NA
J gene: TRBJ2-1
CDR3 DNA: TGTGCCAGCAGTTACTGGACTAGCGGGTACAATGAGCAGTTCTTC
CDR3 protein: CASSYWTSGYNEQFF

D gene: NA
V gene: TRBV7-9
clone size: NA
J gene: TRBJ1-6
CDR3 DNA: TGTGCCAGCAGCTTAGCAGGGGCCGGGAGTTCACCCCTCCACTTT
CDR3 protein: CASSLAGAGSSPLHF

D gene: TRBD2
V gene: TRBV18
clone size: NA
J gene: TRBJ2-1
CDR3 DNA: TGTGCCAGCTCACTTTCCGGGACTAGCGGGTACAATGAGCAGTTCTTC
CDR3 protein: CASSLSGTSGYNEQFF

D gene: TRBD1
V gene: TRBV28
clone size: NA
J gene: TRBJ1-4
CDR3 DNA: TGTGCCAGCAGTTCGGGACAGGTAACGGCTAATGAAAAACTGTTTTTT
CDR3 protein: CASSSGQVTANEKLFF

D gene: TRBD2
V gene: TRBV5-1
clone size: NA
J gene: TRBJ2-2
CDR3 DNA: TGCGCCAGCAGCTTGGGACTAGCACCGCCCGGGGAGCTGTTTTTT
CDR3 protein: CASSLGLAPPGELFF

D gene: NA
V gene: TRBV4-1
clone size: NA
J gene: TRBJ2-1
CDR3 DNA: TGCGCCAGCAGCCAAGATCGAGTCAATGAGCAGTTCTTC
CDR3 protein: CASSQDRVNEQFF

D gene: NA
V gene: TRBV6-5
clone size: NA
J gene: TRBJ2-5
CDR3 DNA: TGTGCCAGCAGTTACTCAGGGAGAGCGGAGACCCAGTACTTC
CDR3 protein: CASSYSGRAETQYF

D gene: TRBD1
V gene: TRBV9
clone size: NA
J gene: TRBJ2-5
CDR3 DNA: TGTGCCAGCAGCCCAACTCCGGGACAGGGGGGGGAGGCCCAGTACTTC
CDR3 protein: CASSPTPGQGGEAQYF

D gene: NA
V gene: TRBV15
clone size: NA
J gene: TRBJ2-7
CDR3 DNA: TGTGCCACCAGCAGAGGGGGACAAGCCTACGAGCAGTACTTC
CDR3 protein: CATSRGGQAYEQYF

D gene: NA
V gene: TRBV4-2
clone size: NA
J gene: TRBJ1-5
CDR3 DNA: TGTGCCAGCAGCCAAGAAGCTGGTAGCAATCAGCCCCAGCATTTT
CDR3 protein: CASSQEAGSNQPQHF

D gene: NA
V gene: TRBV6-1
clone size: NA
J gene: TRBJ2-1
CDR3 DNA: TGTGCCAGCAGTGGCCCCTGGGGCGGAGCCGCCTACAATGAGCAGTTCTTC
CDR3 protein: CASSGPWGGAAYNEQFF

D gene: NA
V gene: TRBV5-4
clone size: NA
J gene: TRBJ2-5
CDR3 DNA: TGTGCCAGCAGCTTGGAGGGGGAGACCCAGTACTTC
CDR3 protein: CASSLEGETQYF

D gene: TRBD1
V gene: TRBV5-6
clone size: NA
J gene: TRBJ1-3
CDR3 DNA: TGTGCCAGCAGCTCTACAGGGGTCGGAAACACCATATATTTT
CDR3 protein: CASSSTGVGNTIYF

D gene: TRBD1
V gene: TRBV27
clone size: once
J gene: TRBJ2-7
CDR3 DNA: TGTGCCAGCAGGGCGGGACAGGGCTTCTCCTACGAGCAGTACTTC
CDR3 protein: CASRAGQGFSYEQYF